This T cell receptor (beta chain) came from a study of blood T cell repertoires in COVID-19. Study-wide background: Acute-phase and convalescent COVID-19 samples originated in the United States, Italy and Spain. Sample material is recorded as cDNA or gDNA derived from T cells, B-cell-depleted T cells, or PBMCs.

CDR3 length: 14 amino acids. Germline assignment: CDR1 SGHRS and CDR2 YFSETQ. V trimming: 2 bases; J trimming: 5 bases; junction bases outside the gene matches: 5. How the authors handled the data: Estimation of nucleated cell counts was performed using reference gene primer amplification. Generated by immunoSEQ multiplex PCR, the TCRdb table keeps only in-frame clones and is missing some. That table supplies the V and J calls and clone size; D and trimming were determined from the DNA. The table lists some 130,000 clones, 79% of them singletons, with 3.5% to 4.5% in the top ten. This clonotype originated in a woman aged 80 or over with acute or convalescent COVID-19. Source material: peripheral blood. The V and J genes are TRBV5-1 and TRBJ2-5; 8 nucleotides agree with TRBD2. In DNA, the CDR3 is TGCGCCAGCAGCTTTAGCGGGATTTCTGAGACCCAGTACTTC. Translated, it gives CASSFSGISETQYF.